This T cell receptor beta chain originates from a study of human T cells and chemical hapten exposure. Study-level information: Minor volume differences among pooled libraries chiefly drove per-sample TCR yield variation. Findings of the study overall: High-frequency TCRs, those above 1 in 1000, stayed the same after DPC sensitization.

This clonotype was seen many times. Its cognate antigen is unknown. The germline CDR1 and CDR2 sequences are PRHDT and FYEKMQ (reference sequence). With 5 bases removed from V and 3 bases from J, the gap between germline ends came to 11 bases. The CDR3 sequence is 13 residues long. Time point: healthy volunteer bleed at 6 weeks. RNA extraction used unfractionated whole blood as the source of total RNA. Individual cDNA molecules each carried unique molecular identifiers attached by the library. Original analysis: Samples contained a median of roughly 99,000 TCRs, with a range of roughly 20,000 to 690,600. TCRdb re-derived calls from the RACE reads in MiXCR, one entry per CDR3 protein. TCRdb, not the authors, supplied the V and J calls. There are under 45,000 distinct CDR3 sequences in the sample; approximately 5.5% occur only once, and roughly 12% lies in the top ten.

This sequence originates from a human donor in good health. Some clones in this sample may be carry-over from other donors' samples. Sequenced: whole blood. The chain employs TRBV13 and TRBJ2-7; D gene unclear. The CDR3: CASSPRPGYEQYF. CDR3 DNA: TGTGCCAGCAGCCCACGACCCGGCTACGAGCAGTACTTC.